One and the same sample provided the 4 T cell receptor beta chains below, sequenced in a study of identical twins. TCRdb fed the 5' RACE reads into MiXCR, producing one record per CDR3 protein. This table has some 1,600,000 distinct CDR3 sequences, around a third appearing once. The sample was cord blood. These TCRs come from a newborn girl in good health.

This sequence joins TRBV6-1 and TRBJ2-7, with D perhaps matching TRBD2 (6 bases). The CDR3 covers 13 residues. Deletions cut 4 bases from V and 3 bases from J, with 10 bases between. The germline V gene encodes CDR1 MNHNS and CDR2 SASEGT. The CDR3 nucleotides read TGTGCCAGCAGTGGGGGACTCTACTACGAGCAGTACTTC. Its protein is CASSGGLYYEQYF.

This clonotype was seen a few times. The chain recombines TRBV20-1 with TRBJ2-7; 7 nucleotides align to TRBD2. With 5 bases clipped from V and 0 bases from J, the junction kept 7 bases outside the gene matches. The CDR3 is 14 residues long. Germline-derived CDR1 and CDR2 are DFQATT and SNEGSKA (reference sequence). Here the CDR3 DNA reads TGCAGTGCTGTTAGCGGGTCTAACTCCTACGAGCAGTACTTC. Encoded protein: CSAVSGSNSYEQYF.

V usage is TRBV12-3 or TRBV12-4 and J usage is TRBJ2-5, with 9 bases matching TRBD1. V gave up 5 bases and J gave up 2 bases; unmatched junction bases: 6. The CDR3 totals 15 residues. The CDR3 spells CASSVYRGLQETQYF. The DNA of the CDR3 is TGTGCCAGCAGTGTTTACAGGGGGCTTCAAGAGACCCAGTACTTC.

This clonotype was found a few times. The chain joins TRBV12-3 or TRBV12-4 to TRBJ1-6; D is perhaps TRBD1 (6 bases). The CDR3 runs to 14 residues. V lost 5 bases to trimming and J lost 10 bases, with 15 bases between them. CDR3 in amino acids: CASSPSRGNSPLHF. CDR3 bases: TGTGCCAGCAGTCCAAGCAGGGGAAACTCACCCCTCCACTTT.